Given below is one T cell receptor beta chain in context. Its antigen is unknown. This sample is drawn from a study of cytomegalovirus exposure and HLA in healthy donors. Both 60 Vbeta primers and 13 Jbeta primers went into the PCR. Sequencing was performed with immunoSEQ multiplex PCR; in TCRdb, only in-frame clones are kept and a portion is missing. The sample yields 130,000 to 150,000 clones, roughly 74% seen once. General study points: Donor immune exposure was known only as CMV serostatus.

CDR1 is KGHSH and CDR2 is LQKENI in the germline V gene. V trimming: 5 bases; J trimming: 1 base; junction bases outside the gene matches: 5. CDR3 length: 15 residues. The receptor's source is a woman in her late teens or twenties in good health and CMV-seropositive. Sequenced sample: PBMCs. The chain recombines TRBV18 with TRBJ1-5; 7 bases match TRBD1. CDR3: CASSLTGKSNQPQHF. The CDR3 coding sequence is TGTGCCAGCTCATTGACAGGGAAAAGCAATCAGCCCCAGCATTTT.